The source of this T cell receptor (beta chain) is a study of PD-1 blockade in mismatch repair-deficient tumors (dated by TCRdb to 2016 to 2017). About the study as a whole: Between September 2013 and late 2016, the trial enrolled approximately 86 consecutive patients with approximately 12 types of mismatch repair-deficient cancer, all of whom had received prior treatment and were progressing. Tumor-associated T cell clones were tracked in the peripheral blood of patients responding to PD-1 blockade by deep sequencing of TCR CDR3 regions.

For each enrolled patient, mismatch repair deficiency was established using either polymerase chain reaction or immunohistochemistry. TCR sequencing was performed for three patients who responded to pembrolizumab therapy. The phase II trial prospectively evaluated PD-1 blockade with pembrolizumab in advanced mismatch repair-deficient cancers, independent of tissue of origin. Peripheral blood T cell samples were gathered serially, both before PD-1 blockade started and at multiple time points afterward. Blood sampling times were reported as weeks after the first pembrolizumab dose. Overall results and qualifications from the work: After pembrolizumab, tumor-resident clones, which were often undetectable in blood before treatment, expanded rapidly and then contracted, generally ahead of radiologic responses.

In the case of this clone: This receptor's antigen is unknown. No base quality information exists; no much larger clone differs at one position.

CDR3 length: 15 amino acids, cysteine to phenylalanine. Only the CDR3 portion is preserved as DNA: 45 bases, with reading frame beginning at the first base. Cut back by 1 base and 5 bases, the V and J ends lie 12 bases apart. The CDR1 and CDR2 encoded by the germline V gene are SGHNT and YENEEA. The library was produced with the immunoSEQ multiplex PCR assay. Entries here come from immuneACCESS through TCRdb and include only in-frame sequences with V and J called. Some clones fail to appear in such tables; in the studies checked, an unresolved V gene covers under half of the shortfall, and the cause of the remainder is unknown. Recorded for this sample are 80,000 to 130,000 clones; approximately 80% of them occurred a single time. About 6.3% of the sample is taken by the ten largest.

This receptor was obtained from an adult with mismatch repair-deficient cancer. In this chain, TRBV11-3 is recombined with TRBJ2-1, with the identity of the D gene unclear. Sequenced here: peripheral blood, sampled about eight months after starting pembrolizumab. The CDR3 is CASSLGPSWDNEQFF. The DNA reads TGTGCCAGCAGCTTAGGACCATCGTGGGACAATGAGCAGTTCTTC.